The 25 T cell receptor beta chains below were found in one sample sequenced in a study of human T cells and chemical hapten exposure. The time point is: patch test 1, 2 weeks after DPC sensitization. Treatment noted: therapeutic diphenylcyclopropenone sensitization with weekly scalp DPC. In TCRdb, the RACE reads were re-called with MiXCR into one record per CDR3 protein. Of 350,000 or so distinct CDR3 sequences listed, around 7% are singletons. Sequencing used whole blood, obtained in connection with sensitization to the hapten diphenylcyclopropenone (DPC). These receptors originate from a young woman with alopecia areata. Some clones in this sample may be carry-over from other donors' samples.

Here the CDR3 reads CASSLFAGQNTEAFF. The CDR3 DNA follows: TGTGCCAGCAGCTTATTCGCAGGACAGAACACTGAAGCTTTCTTT. The chain employs TRBV11-2 and TRBJ1-1; possibly TRBD1 for D (5 bases). The V end lost 2 bases, the J end lost 1 base, and 11 bases lay between the germline ends. The CDR3 has 15 amino acids. The germline V gene encodes CDR1 SGHAT and CDR2 FQNNGV. Full variable domain (outside the CDR3, taken from reference TRBV11-2 and TRBJ1-1): EAGVAQSPRYKIIEKRQSVAFWCNPISGHATLYWYQQILGQGPKLLIQFQNNGVVDDSQLPKDRFSAERLKGVDSTLKIQPAKLEDSAVYLCASSLFAGQNTEAFFGQGTRLTVV.

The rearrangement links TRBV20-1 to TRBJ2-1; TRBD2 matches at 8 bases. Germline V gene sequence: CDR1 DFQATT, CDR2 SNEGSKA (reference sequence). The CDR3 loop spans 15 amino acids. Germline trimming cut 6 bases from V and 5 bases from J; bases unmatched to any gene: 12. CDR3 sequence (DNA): TGCAGTGCCCCCCGGGTGGGTAGCGGGGACAATGAGCAGTTCTTC. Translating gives CSAPRVGSGDNEQFF.

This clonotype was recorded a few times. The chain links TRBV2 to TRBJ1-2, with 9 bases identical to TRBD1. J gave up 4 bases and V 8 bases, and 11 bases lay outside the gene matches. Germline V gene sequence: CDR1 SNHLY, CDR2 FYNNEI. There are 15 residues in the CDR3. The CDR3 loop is CASVSQGARFYGYTF. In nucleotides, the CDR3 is TGTGCCAGCGTTTCACAGGGGGCGCGTTTCTATGGCTACACCTTC.

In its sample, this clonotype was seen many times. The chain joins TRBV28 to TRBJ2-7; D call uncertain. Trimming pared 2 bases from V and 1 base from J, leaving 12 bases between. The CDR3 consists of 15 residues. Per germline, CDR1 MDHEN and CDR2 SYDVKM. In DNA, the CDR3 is TGTGCCAGCAGTTTAGCCTCCGGACGGTCCTACGAGCAGTACTTC. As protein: CASSLASGRSYEQYF. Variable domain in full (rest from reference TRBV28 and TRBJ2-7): DVKVTQSSRYLVKRTGEKVFLECVQDMDHENMFWYRQDPGLGLRLIYFSYDVKMKEKGDIPEGYSVSREKKERFSLILESASTNQTSMYLCASSLASGRSYEQYFGPGTRLTVT.

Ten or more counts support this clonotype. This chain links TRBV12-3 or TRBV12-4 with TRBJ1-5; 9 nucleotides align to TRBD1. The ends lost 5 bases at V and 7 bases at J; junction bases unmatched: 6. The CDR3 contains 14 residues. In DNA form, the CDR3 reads TGTGCCAGCAGTCCAGACAGGGGGGCCCAGCCCCAGCATTTT. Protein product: CASSPDRGAQPQHF.

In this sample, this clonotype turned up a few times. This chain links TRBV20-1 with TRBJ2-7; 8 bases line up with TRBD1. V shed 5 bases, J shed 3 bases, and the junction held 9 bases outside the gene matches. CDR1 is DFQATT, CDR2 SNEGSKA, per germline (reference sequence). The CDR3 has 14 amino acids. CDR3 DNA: TGCAGTGCTTTCAACAGGGGGAAGAGCTACGAGCAGTACTTC. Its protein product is CSAFNRGKSYEQYF.

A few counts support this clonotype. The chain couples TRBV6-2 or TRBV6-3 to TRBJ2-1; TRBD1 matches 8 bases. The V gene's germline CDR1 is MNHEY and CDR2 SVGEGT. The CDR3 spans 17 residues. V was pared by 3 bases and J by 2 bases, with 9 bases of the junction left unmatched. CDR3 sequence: CASSYLPTGETYNEQFF. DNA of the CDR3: TGTGCCAGCAGTTATCTCCCGACAGGGGAAACCTACAATGAGCAGTTCTTC.

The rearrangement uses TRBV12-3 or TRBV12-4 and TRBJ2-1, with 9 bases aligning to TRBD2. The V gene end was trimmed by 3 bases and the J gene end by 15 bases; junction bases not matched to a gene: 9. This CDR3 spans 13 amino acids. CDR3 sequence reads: CASSLELAGPGFF. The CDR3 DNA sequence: TGTGCCAGCAGTTTGGAACTAGCGGGTCCTGGGTTCTTC.

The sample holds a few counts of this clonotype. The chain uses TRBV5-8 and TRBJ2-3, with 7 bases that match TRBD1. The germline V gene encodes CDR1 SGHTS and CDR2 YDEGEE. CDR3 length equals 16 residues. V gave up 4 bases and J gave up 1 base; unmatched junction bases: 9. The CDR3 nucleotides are TGTGCCAGCAGCCCCACACACAGGGGTCGCACAGATACGCAGTATTTT. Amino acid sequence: CASSPTHRGRTDTQYF.

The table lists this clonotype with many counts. CDR3 sequence (DNA): TGTGCCAGCAGCTACGGACCAACTAGCACAGATACGCAGTATTTT. Translated, it gives CASSYGPTSTDTQYF. This chain links TRBV7-2 with TRBJ2-3; D uncertain. Germline lookup yields CDR1 SGHTA and CDR2 FQGNSA. The CDR3 spans 15 residues. The ends were cut back, 4 bases at V and 0 bases at J, with 11 bases in the middle.

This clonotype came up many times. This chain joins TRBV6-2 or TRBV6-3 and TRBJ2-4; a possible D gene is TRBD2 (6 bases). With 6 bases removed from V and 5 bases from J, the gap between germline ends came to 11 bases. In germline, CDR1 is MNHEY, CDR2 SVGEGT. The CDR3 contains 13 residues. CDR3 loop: CASSLGLQNIQYF. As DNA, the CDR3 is TGTGCCAGCAGCCTCGGACTACAAAACATTCAGTACTTC.

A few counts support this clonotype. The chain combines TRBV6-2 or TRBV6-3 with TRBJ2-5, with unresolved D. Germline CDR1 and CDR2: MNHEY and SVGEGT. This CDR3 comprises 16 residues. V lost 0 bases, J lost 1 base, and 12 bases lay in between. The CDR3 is CASSYSTAEIQETQYF. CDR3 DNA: TGTGCCAGCAGTTACTCGACGGCAGAGATCCAAGAGACCCAGTACTTC.

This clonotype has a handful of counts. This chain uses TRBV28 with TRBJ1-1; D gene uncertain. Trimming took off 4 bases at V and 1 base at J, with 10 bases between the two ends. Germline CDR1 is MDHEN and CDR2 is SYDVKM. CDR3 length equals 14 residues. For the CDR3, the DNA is TGTGCCAGCAGTTCCTTCACAGAGAACACTGAAGCTTTCTTT. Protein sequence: CASSSFTENTEAFF.

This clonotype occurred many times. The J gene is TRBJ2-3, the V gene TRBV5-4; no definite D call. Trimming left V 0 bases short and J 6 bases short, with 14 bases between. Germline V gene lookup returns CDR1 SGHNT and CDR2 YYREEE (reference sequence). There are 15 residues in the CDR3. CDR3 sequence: CASSLEGRNWDTQYF. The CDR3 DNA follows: TGTGCCAGCAGCTTGGAAGGACGAAACTGGGATACGCAGTATTTT.

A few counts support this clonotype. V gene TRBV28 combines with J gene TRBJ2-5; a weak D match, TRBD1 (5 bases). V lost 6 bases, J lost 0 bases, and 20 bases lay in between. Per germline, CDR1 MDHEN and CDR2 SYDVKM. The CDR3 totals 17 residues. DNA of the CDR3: TGTGCCAGCAGCCGCTATACCTCGGACATGTACCAAGAGACCCAGTACTTC. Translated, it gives CASSRYTSDMYQETQYF.

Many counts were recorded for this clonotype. Here the CDR3 DNA reads TGCAGTGCTAGTCGTTTGGTAGAAGGATACGAGCAGTACTTC. Translated, it gives CSASRLVEGYEQYF. The chain has TRBV20-1 and TRBJ2-7; D gene uncertain. From germline, CDR1 is DFQATT and CDR2 SNEGSKA (reference sequence). V shed 3 bases and J shed 4 bases, with 16 bases lying between them. The CDR3 runs to 14 residues.

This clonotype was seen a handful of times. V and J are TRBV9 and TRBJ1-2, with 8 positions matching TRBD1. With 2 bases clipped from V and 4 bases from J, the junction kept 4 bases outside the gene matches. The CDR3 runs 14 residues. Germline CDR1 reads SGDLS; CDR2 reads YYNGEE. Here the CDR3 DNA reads TGTGCCAGCAGCGTGCAGGGGGCATTCTATGGCTACACCTTC. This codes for CASSVQGAFYGYTF.

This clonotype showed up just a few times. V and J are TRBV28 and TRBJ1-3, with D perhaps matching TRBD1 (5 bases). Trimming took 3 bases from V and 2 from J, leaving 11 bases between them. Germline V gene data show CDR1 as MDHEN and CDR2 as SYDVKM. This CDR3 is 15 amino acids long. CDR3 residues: CASSFRGLAGNTIYF. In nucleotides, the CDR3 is TGTGCCAGCAGTTTTCGGGGCCTCGCTGGAAACACCATATATTTT.

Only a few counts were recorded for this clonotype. The CDR3 nucleotides are TGTGCCATCAGTGAGTCAGCCCCGGGACAGGGGAAGGCAAAACTGTTTTTT. This sequence encodes CAISESAPGQGKAKLFF. V and J are TRBV10-3 and TRBJ1-4, with 10 bases identical to TRBD1. The CDR3 runs to 17 residues. V lost 0 bases to trimming and J lost 10 bases; unmatched junction nucleotides: 11. Germline CDR1 ENHRY, CDR2 SYGVKD.

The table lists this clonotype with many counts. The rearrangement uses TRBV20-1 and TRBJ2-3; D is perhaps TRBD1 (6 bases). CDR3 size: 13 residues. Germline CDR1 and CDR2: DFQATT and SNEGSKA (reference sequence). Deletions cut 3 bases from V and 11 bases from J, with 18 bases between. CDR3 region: CSASPARDTRQYF. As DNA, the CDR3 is TGCAGTGCTAGTCCCGCGAGGGACACTAGGCAGTATTTT.

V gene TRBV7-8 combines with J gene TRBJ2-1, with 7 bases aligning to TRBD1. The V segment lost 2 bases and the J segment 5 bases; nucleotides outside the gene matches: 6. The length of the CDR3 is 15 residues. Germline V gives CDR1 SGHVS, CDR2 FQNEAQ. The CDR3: CASSLKGGQHNEQFF. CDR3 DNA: TGTGCCAGCAGCTTAAAAGGGGGACAGCACAATGAGCAGTTCTTC.

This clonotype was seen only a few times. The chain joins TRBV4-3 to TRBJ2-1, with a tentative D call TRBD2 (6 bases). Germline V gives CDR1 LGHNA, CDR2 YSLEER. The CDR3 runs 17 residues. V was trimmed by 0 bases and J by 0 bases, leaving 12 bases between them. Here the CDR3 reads CASSQDGAGSSYNEQFF. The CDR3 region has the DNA TGCGCCAGCAGCCAAGATGGGGCGGGGAGCTCCTACAATGAGCAGTTCTTC.

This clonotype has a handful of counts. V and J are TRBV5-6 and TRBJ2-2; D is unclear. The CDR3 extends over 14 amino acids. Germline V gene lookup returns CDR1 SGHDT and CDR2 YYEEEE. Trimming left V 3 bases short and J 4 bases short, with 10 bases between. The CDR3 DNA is TGTGCCAGCAGCTCTACAGCTTTCACCGGGGAGCTGTTTTTT. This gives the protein CASSSTAFTGELFF.

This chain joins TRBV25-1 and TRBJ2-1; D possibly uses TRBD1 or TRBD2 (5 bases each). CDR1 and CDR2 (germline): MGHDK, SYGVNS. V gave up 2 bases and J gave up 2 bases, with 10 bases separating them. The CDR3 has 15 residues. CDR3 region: CASSEEGPAYNEQFF. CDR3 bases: TGTGCCAGCAGTGAAGAGGGACCCGCCTACAATGAGCAGTTCTTC. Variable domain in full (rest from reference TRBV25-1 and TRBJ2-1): EADIYQTPRYLVIGTGKKITLECSQTMGHDKMYWYQQDPGMELHLIHYSYGVNSTEKGDLSSESTVSRIRTEHFPLTLESARPSHTSQYLCASSEEGPAYNEQFFGPGTRLTVL.

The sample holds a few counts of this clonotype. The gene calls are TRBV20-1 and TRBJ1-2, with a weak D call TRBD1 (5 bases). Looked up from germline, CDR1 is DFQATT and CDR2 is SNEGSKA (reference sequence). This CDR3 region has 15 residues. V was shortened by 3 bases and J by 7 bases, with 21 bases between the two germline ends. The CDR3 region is CSASPLGLSEVGYTF. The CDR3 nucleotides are TGCAGTGCTAGCCCCTTGGGACTGAGTGAGGTTGGCTACACCTTC.